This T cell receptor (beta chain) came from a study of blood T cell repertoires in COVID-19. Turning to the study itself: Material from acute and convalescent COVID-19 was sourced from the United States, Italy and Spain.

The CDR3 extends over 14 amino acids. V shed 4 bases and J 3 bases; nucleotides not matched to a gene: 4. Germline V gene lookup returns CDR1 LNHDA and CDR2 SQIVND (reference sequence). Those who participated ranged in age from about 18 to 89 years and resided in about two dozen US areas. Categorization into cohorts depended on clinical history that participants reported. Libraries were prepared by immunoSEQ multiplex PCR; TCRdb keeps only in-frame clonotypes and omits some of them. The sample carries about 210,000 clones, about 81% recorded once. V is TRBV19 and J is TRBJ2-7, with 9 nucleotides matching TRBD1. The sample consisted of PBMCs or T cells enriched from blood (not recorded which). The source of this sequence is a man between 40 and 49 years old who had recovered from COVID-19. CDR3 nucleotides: TGTGCCAGTAGTACTAGGACAGGGGACTACGAGCAGTACTTC. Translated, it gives CASSTRTGDYEQYF.